A selection of T cell receptor beta chains follows, all from one sample in a study of technical replicates of blood from a handful of donors. Here immunoSEQ multiplex PCR was the method, and the copy in TCRdb shows in-frame clones only, minus some. The sample has tens of thousands of clones; 90% to 95% are singletons. Sequencing was done on a sample of T cells isolated from PBMCs. Every receptor here comes from a human donor in good health. CDR3s include the opening cysteine and the closing phenylalanine or tryptophan. The D gene is left open where the match is weak. Clone size appears in some rows only: once, few, many, or a class for an expanded clone.

.,TRBD1,TRBV30,TRBJ2-5,CAWSADRAVVETQYF,TGTGCCTGGAGCGCGGACAGGGCCGTTGTAGAGACCCAGTACTTC
.,TRBD2,TRBV2,TRBJ2-7,CASTGLAGGGEQYF,TGTGCCAGCACCGGACTAGCGGGAGGAGGCGAGCAGTACTTC
.,.,TRBV7-3,TRBJ2-3,CASSLSGGTDTQYF,TGTGCCAGCAGCTTATCGGGAGGCACAGATACGCAGTATTTT
once,.,TRBV9,TRBJ1-5,CASSVDDSLNQPQHF,TGTGCCAGCAGCGTAGACGACAGCTTAAATCAGCCCCAGCATTTT
.,TRBD2,TRBV29-1,TRBJ2-7,CSVPTSGSYEQYF,TGCAGCGTGCCAACTAGCGGCTCCTACGAGCAGTACTTC
.,.,TRBV27,TRBJ1-2,CASSLYDGKANYGYTF,TGTGCCAGCAGTTTATATGATGGCAAAGCTAACTATGGCTACACCTTC
once,.,TRBV7-8,TRBJ1-2,CASSLKGIDGYTF,TGTGCCAGCAGCTTAAAGGGGATCGATGGCTACACCTTC
.,TRBD2,TRBV4-1,TRBJ2-7,CASSQGGSVNEQYF,TGCGCCAGCAGCCAAGGCGGGAGCGTGAACGAGCAGTACTTC
.,.,TRBV19,TRBJ1-1,CASSPSPKTMNTEAFF,TGTGCCAGTAGCCCTTCTCCCAAGACAATGAACACTGAAGCTTTCTTT
.,.,TRBV18,TRBJ2-5,CASSSNAETQYF,TGTGCCAGCTCATCTAATGCTGAGACCCAGTACTTC
.,.,TRBV13,TRBJ2-1,CASSLETTVEQFF,TGTGCCAGCAGCTTAGAGACTACCGTTGAGCAGTTCTTC
.,TRBD1,TRBV29-1,TRBJ2-6,CSVANRGSRANVLTF,TGCAGCGTTGCAAACAGGGGATCAAGGGCCAACGTCCTGACTTTC
.,.,TRBV5-3,TRBJ1-2,CARSPRGSPNYGYTF,TGTGCCAGAAGTCCCAGGGGCTCCCCGAACTATGGCTACACCTTC
once,.,TRBV2,TRBJ1-2,CASDIYGYTF,TGTGCCAGTGACATCTATGGCTACACCTTC
.,.,TRBV30,TRBJ2-1,CAWRPGYNEQFF,TGTGCCTGGAGGCCGGGCTACAATGAGCAGTTCTTC
.,TRBD1,TRBV9,TRBJ1-4,CASSLTGAFNEKLFF,TGTGCCAGCAGCCTAACAGGGGCCTTTAATGAAAAACTGTTTTTT
.,.,TRBV5-4,TRBJ2-2,CASSQGLQNTGELFF,TGTGCCAGCAGCCAGGGACTCCAGAACACCGGGGAGCTGTTTTTT
.,TRBD1,TRBV7-8,TRBJ2-2,CASSPGSGQGRTGELFF,TGTGCCAGCAGCCCAGGAAGCGGACAGGGTAGAACCGGGGAGCTGTTTTTT
.,.,TRBV20-1,TRBJ2-5,CSAAKEETQYF,TGCAGTGCGGCAAAAGAAGAGACCCAGTACTTC
.,.,TRBV29-1,TRBJ2-2,CSVGLGNTGELFF,TGCAGCGTAGGACTGGGGAACACCGGGGAGCTGTTTTTT
.,TRBD2,TRBV5-6,TRBJ2-7,CASSQLGLAGYEQYF,TGTGCCAGCAGCCAATTGGGACTAGCGGGCTACGAGCAGTACTTC
.,TRBD2,TRBV4-1,TRBJ2-3,CASSQVGGTSGRKDTQYF,TGCGCCAGCAGCCAAGTAGGCGGGACTAGCGGGAGAAAAGATACGCAGTATTTT
.,.,TRBV28,TRBJ1-1,CASSIGDMNTEAFF,TGTGCCAGCAGTATAGGGGACATGAACACTGAAGCTTTCTTT
.,.,TRBV7-8,TRBJ1-1,CASSLTGGNTEAFF,TGTGCCAGCAGCTTAACGGGGGGGAACACTGAAGCTTTCTTT
.,.,TRBV6-1,TRBJ1-5,CASSEVQPQHF,TGTGCCAGCAGTGAAGTACAACCCCAGCATTTT
.,.,TRBV2,TRBJ2-7,CASKTDSYEQYF,TGTGCCTCAAAGACTGACTCCTACGAGCAGTACTTC
once,.,TRBV5-6,TRBJ1-2,CASSPSPRGSNYGYTF,TGTGCCAGCAGCCCCTCGCCTAGGGGGTCTAACTATGGCTACACCTTC
.,.,TRBV10-3,TRBJ2-7,CAITRDTELYEQYF,TGTGCCATCACTAGGGACACTGAACTATACGAGCAGTACTTC
.,.,TRBV20-1,TRBJ2-3,CSASIDTQYF,TGCAGTGCTAGCATAGATACGCAGTATTTT
.,TRBD2,TRBV27,TRBJ2-2,CASSQRGPINTGELFF,TGTGCCAGCAGTCAGCGGGGCCCTATAAACACCGGGGAGCTGTTTTTT
.,TRBD2,TRBV28,TRBJ2-7,CASSEELAGGETGVEQYF,TGTGCCAGCAGCGAAGAGCTAGCGGGAGGAGAAACTGGGGTTGAGCAGTACTTC
once,.,TRBV27,TRBJ1-1,CASSSSGQGHTEAFF,.
.,TRBD2,TRBV11-2,TRBJ2-1,CASSSQREGNEQFF,TGTGCCAGCAGTTCGCAGCGGGAGGGGAATGAGCAGTTCTTC
.,TRBD1,TRBV23-1,TRBJ2-1,CASSGDRDNEQFF,TGCGCCAGCAGTGGAGACAGGGACAATGAGCAGTTCTTC
.,.,TRBV5-1,TRBJ1-1,CASSPRAGSTEAFF,TGCGCCAGCAGCCCTCGGGCTGGGAGCACTGAAGCTTTCTTT
.,.,TRBV19,TRBJ1-1,CASTRLAGTEAFF,TGTGCCAGTACACGGTTGGCGGGCACTGAAGCTTTCTTT